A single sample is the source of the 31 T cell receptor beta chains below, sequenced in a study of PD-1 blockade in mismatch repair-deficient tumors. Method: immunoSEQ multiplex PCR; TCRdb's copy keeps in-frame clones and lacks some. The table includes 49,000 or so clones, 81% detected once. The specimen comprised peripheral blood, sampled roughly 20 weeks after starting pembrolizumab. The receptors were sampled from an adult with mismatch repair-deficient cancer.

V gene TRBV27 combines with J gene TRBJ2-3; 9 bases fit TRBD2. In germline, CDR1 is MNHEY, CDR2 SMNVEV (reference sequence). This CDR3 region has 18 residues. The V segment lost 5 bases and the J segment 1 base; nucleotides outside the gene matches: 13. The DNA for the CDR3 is TGTGCCAGCAGTCCCCTGCGGGGGGGCGCGTGGGGCACAGATACGCAGTATTTT. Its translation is CASSPLRGGAWGTDTQYF.

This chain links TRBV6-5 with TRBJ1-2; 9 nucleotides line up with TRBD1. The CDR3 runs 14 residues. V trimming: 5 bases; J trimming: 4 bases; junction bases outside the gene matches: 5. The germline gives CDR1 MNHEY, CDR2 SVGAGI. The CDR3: CASSGDRDLYGYTF. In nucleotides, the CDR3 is TGTGCCAGCAGTGGGGACAGGGATCTCTATGGCTACACCTTC.

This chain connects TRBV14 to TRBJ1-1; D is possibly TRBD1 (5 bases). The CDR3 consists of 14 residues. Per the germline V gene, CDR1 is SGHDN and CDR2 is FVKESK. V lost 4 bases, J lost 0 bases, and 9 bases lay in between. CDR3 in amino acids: CASSPGRLNTEAFF. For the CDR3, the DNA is TGTGCCAGCAGCCCGGGACGGTTGAACACTGAAGCTTTCTTT.

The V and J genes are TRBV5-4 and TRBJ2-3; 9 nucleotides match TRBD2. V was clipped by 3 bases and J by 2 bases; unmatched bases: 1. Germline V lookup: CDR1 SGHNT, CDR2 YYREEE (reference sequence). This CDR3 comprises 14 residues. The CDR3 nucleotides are TGTGCCAGCAGCTCGGGACTAGCCACAGATACGCAGTATTTT. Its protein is CASSSGLATDTQYF.

This CDR3 is CAISESGDSLDTQYF. CDR3 nucleotide sequence: TGTGCCATCAGTGAGTCGGGGGACAGCTTAGATACGCAGTATTTT. This rearrangement joins TRBV10-3 to TRBJ2-3, with TRBD1 identical over 7 bases. The V and J ends lost 0 bases and 5 bases, in that order; junction bases with no gene match: 5. This CDR3 is 15 amino acids long. Germline CDR1 reads ENHRY; CDR2 reads SYGVKD.

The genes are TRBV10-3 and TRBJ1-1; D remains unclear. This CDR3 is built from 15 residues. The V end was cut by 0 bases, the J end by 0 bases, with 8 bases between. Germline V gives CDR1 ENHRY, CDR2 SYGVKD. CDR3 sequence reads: CAISESELLNTEAFF. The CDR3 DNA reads TGTGCCATCAGTGAGTCGGAACTATTGAACACTGAAGCTTTCTTT.

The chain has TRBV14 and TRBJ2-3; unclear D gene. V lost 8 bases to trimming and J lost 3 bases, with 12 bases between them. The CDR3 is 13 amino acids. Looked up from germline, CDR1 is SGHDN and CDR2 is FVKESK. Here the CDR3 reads CASSLMVTDTQYF. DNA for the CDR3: TGTGCCAGCTCCCTCATGGTAACAGATACGCAGTATTTT.

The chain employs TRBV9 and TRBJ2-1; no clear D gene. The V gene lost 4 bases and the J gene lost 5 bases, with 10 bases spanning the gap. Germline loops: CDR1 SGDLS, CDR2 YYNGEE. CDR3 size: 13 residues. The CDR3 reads CASSPMIDNEQFF. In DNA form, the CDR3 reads TGTGCCAGCAGCCCCATGATAGACAATGAGCAGTTCTTC.

The CDR3 sequence: CSVTGTSESNEQFF. CDR3 sequence (DNA): TGCAGCGTCACCGGGACTAGCGAGTCCAATGAGCAGTTCTTC. V is TRBV29-1 and J is TRBJ2-1; 10 bases line up with TRBD2. V was pared by 6 bases and J by 6 bases, with 8 bases of the junction left unmatched. This CDR3 has 14 residues. CDR1 and CDR2 from the germline V gene are SQVTM and ANQGSEA.

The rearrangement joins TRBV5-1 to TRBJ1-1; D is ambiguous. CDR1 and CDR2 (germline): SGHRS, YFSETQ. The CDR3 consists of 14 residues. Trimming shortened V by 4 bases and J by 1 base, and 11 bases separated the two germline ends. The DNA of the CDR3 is TGCGCCAGCAGCCTGCTCTCCGCGAACACTGAAGCTTTCTTT. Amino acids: CASSLLSANTEAFF. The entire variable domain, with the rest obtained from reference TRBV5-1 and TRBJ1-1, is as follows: KAGVTQTPRYLIKTRGQQVTLSCSPISGHRSVSWYQQTPGQGLQFLFEYFSETQRNKGNFPGRFSGRQFSNSRSEMNVSTLELGDSALYLCASSLLSANTEAFFGQGTRLTVV.

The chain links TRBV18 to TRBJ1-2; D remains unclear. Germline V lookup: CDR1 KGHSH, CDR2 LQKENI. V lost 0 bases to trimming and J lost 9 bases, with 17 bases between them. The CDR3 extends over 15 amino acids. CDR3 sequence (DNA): TGTGCCAGCTCACCACCCGGCACCCTTCCGGTATGCTACACCTTC. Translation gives CASSPPGTLPVCYTF.

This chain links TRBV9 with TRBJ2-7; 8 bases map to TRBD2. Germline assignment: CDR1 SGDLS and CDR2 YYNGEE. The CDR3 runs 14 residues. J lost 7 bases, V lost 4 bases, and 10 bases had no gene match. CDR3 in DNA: TGTGCCAGCAGCCCCCCGGGGGGGCGAGGGGAGCAGTACTTC. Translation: CASSPPGGRGEQYF.

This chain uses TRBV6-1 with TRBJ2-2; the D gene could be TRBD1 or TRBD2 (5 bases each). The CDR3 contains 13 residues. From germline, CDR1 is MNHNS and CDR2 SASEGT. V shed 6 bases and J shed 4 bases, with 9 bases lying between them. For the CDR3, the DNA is TGTGCCAGCAGAGGGGCGGGCACCGGGGAGCTGTTTTTT. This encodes CASRGAGTGELFF.

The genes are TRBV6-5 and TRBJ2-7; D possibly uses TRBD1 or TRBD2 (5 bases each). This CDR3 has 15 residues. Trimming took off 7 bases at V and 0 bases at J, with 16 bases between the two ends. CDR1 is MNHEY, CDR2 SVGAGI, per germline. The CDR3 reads CASTPPGRSSYEQYF. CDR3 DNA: TGTGCCAGCACACCCCCGGGACGTAGCTCCTACGAGCAGTACTTC.

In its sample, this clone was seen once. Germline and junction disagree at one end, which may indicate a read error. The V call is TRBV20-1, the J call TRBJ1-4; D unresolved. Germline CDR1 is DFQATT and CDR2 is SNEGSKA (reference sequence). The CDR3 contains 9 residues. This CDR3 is CSARKALYF. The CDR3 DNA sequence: TGCAGTGCTAGAAAGGCCCTTTATTTT.

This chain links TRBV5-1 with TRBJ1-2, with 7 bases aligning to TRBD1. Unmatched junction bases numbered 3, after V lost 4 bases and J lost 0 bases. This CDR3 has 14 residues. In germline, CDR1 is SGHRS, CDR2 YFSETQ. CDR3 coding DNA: TGCGCCAGCAGCACAGGGACAGCTAACTATGGCTACACCTTC. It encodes CASSTGTANYGYTF.

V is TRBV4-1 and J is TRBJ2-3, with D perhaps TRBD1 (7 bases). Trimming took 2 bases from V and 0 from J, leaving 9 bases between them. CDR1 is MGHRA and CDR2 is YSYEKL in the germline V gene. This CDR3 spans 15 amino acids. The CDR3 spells CASSQQGGSTDTQYF. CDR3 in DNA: TGCGCCAGCAGCCAACAGGGGGGTAGCACAGATACGCAGTATTTT.

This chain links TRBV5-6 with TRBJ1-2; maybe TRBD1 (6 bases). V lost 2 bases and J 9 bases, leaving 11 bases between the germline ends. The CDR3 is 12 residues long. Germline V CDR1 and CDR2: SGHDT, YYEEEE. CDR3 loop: CASSLGGSSYTF. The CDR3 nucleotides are TGTGCCAGCAGCTTAGGGGGAAGTAGCTACACCTTC.

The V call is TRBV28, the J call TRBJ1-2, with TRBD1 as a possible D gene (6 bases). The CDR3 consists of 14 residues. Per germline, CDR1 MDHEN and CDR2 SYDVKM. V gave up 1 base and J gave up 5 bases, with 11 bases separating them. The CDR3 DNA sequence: TGTGCCAGCAGTTTATCTCACAGGGTGTATGGCTACACCTTC. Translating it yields CASSLSHRVYGYTF.

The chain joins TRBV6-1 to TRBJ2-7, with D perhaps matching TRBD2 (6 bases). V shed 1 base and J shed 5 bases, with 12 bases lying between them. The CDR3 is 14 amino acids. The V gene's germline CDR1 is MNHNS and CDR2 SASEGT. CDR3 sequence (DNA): TGTGCCAGCAGTGAAGATCGCGGGAACGACGAGCAGTACTTC. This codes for CASSEDRGNDEQYF.

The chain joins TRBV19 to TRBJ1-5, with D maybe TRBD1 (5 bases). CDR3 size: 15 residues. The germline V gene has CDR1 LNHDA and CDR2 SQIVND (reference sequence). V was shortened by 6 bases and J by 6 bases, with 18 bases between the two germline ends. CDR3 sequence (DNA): TGTGCCAGTAGCCCTGGGAGGGGAGAGGGTCAGCCCCAGCATTTT. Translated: CASSPGRGEGQPQHF. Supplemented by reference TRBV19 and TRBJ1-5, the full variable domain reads DGGITQSPKYLFRKEGQNVTLSCEQNLNHDAMYWYRQDPGQGLRLIYYSQIVNDFQKGDIAEGYSVSREKKESFPLTVTSAQKNPTAFYLCASSPGRGEGQPQHFGDGTRLSIL.

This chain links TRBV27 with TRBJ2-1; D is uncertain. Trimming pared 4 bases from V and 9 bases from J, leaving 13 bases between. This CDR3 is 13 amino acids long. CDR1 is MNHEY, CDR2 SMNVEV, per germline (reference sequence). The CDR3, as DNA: TGTGCCAGCAGTTCTCGAACACACGGTGAGCAGTTCTTC. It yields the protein CASSSRTHGEQFF.

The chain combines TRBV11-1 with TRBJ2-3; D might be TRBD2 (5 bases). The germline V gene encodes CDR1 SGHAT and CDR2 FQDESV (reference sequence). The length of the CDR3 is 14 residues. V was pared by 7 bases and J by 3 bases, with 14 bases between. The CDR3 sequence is CASNPRDETDTQYF. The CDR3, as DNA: TGTGCCAGCAACCCCCGGGATGAAACAGATACGCAGTATTTT.

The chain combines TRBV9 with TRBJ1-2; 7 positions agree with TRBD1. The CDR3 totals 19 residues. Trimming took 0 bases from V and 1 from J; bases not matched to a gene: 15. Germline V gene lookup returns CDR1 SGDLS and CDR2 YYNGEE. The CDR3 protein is CASSVARGFGTVINYGYTF. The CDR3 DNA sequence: TGTGCCAGCAGCGTAGCCCGAGGGTTCGGGACAGTTATTAACTATGGCTACACCTTC.

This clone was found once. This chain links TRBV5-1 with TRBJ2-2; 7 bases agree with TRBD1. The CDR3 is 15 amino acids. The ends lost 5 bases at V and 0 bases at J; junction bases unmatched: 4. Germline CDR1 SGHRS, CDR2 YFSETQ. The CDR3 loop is CASRPGQANTGELFF. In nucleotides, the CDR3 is TGCGCCAGCAGGCCTGGACAGGCGAACACCGGGGAGCTGTTTTTT.

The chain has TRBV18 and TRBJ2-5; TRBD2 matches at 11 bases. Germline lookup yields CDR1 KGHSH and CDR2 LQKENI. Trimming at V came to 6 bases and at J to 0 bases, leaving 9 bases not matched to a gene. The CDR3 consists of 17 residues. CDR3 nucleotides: TGTGCCAGCTCCCATTCTAGCGGGAGGACGTACCAAGAGACCCAGTACTTC. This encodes CASSHSSGRTYQETQYF.

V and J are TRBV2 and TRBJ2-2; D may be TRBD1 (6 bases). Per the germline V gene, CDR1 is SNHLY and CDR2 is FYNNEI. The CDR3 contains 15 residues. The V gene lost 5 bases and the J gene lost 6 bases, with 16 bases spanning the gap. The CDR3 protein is CASSLKQGRAGELFF. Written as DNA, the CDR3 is TGTGCCAGCAGTTTAAAACAGGGTAGAGCCGGGGAGCTGTTTTTT.

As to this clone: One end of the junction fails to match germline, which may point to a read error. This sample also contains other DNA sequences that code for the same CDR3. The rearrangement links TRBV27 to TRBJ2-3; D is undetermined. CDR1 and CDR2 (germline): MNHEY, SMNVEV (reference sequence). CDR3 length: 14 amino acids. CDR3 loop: CASSPGYGTDTQYF. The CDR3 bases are TGCGCCAGCAGTCCAGGATATGGGACAGATACGCAGTATTTT.

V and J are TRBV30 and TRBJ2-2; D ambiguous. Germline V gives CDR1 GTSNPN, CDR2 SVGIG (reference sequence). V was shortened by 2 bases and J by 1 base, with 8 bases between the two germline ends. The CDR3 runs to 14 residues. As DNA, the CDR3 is TGTGCCTGGAGTTCGGAGCTGAACACCGGGGAGCTGTTTTTT. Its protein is CAWSSELNTGELFF.

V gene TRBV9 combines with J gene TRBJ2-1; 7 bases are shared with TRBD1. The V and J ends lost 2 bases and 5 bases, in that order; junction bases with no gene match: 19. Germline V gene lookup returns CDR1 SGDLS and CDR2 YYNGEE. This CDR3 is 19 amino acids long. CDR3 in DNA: TGTGCCAGCAGCGTTGATCCCGACAGGGTAGGCGCGAGGGACAATGAGCAGTTCTTC. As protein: CASSVDPDRVGARDNEQFF.

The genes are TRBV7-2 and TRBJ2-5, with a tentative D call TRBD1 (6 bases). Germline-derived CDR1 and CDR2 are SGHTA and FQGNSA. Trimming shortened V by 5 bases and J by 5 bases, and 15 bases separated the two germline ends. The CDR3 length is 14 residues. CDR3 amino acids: CASSKIRGSETQYF. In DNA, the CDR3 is TGTGCCAGCAGCAAAATCAGGGGCTCCGAGACCCAGTACTTC.